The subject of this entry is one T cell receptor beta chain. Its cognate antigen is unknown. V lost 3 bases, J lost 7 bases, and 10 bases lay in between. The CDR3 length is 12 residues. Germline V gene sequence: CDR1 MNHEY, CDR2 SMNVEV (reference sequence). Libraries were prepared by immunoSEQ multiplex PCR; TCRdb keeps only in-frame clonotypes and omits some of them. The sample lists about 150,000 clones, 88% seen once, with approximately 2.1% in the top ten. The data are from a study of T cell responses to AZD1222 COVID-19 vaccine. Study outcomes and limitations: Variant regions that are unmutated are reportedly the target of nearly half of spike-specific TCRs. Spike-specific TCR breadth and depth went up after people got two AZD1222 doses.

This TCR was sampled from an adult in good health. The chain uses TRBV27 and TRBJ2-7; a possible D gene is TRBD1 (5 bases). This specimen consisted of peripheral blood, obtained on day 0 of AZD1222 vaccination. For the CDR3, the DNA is TGTGCCAGCAGTTTGGACATGAGGGAGCAGTACTTC. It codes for CASSLDMREQYF.